A single sample is the source of the 22 T cell receptor beta chains below, sequenced in a study of cytomegalovirus exposure and HLA in healthy donors. The PCR was carried out with 60 Vbeta primers and 13 Jbeta primers. TCRdb's table, derived via immunoSEQ multiplex PCR, lists solely in-frame clones and lacks some. Of about 160,000 clones listed, roughly 79% are singletons. The source material was PBMCs. These receptors all come from a woman in her thirties or forties in good health and CMV-seropositive.

The chain employs TRBV27 and TRBJ1-4; 11 nucleotides match TRBD1. The ends lost 4 bases at V and 8 bases at J; junction bases unmatched: 6. CDR1 and CDR2 from the germline V gene are MNHEY and SMNVEV (reference sequence). This CDR3 spans 15 amino acids. The chain's CDR3 is CASSSWDRGNEKLFF. The CDR3 DNA reads TGTGCCAGCAGTTCCTGGGACAGGGGGAACGAAAAACTGTTTTTT. The complete variable domain, with remaining parts taken from reference TRBV27 and TRBJ1-4, reads EAQVTQNPRYLITVTGKKLTVTCSQNMNHEYMSWYRQDPGLGLRQIYYSMNVEVTDKGDVPEGYKVSRKEKRNFPLILESPSPNQTSLYFCASSSWDRGNEKLFFGSGTQLSVL.

The chain has TRBV6-5 and TRBJ2-1; possible D gene TRBD1, 6 bases. Germline CDR1 MNHEY, CDR2 SVGAGI. Trimming took off 6 bases at V and 3 bases at J, with 15 bases between the two ends. The CDR3 loop spans 15 amino acids. The CDR3 here is CASSPGQNIYNEQFF. The DNA for the CDR3 is TGTGCCAGCAGCCCAGGACAGAATATCTACAATGAGCAGTTCTTC.

The chain combines TRBV28 with TRBJ2-7; TRBD1 aligns across 11 bases. This CDR3 comprises 16 residues. Looked up from germline, CDR1 is MDHEN and CDR2 is SYDVKM. J was trimmed by 2 bases and V by 4 bases; bases with no gene match: 7. CDR3 loop: CASSSGGGQGAYEQYF. The CDR3 region has the DNA TGTGCCAGCAGTTCCGGAGGGGGACAGGGGGCCTACGAGCAGTACTTC.

V is TRBV19 and J is TRBJ2-1; 14 bases are a match to TRBD2. V dropped 6 bases and J dropped 8; count of bases not matched to a gene: 3. The CDR3 totals 14 residues. The V gene's germline CDR1 is LNHDA and CDR2 SQIVND (reference sequence). The CDR3 nucleotides read TGTGCCAGTAGCGGACTAGCGGGGGGTCATGAGCAGTTCTTC. Encoded protein: CASSGLAGGHEQFF.

This clone turned up a few times. V and J are TRBV20-1 and TRBJ2-5; no clear D gene. The germline V and J ends were trimmed by 2 bases and 5 bases, with 6 bases remaining between them. Germline V gene data show CDR1 as DFQATT and CDR2 as SNEGSKA (reference sequence). The CDR3 is made up of 11 amino acids. The DNA for the CDR3 is TGCAGTGCTAGATTAAGCGAGACCCAGTACTTC. This gives the protein CSARLSETQYF.

The J gene is TRBJ1-2, the V gene TRBV4-1; D is undetermined. V was shortened by 0 bases and J by 4 bases, with 9 bases between the two germline ends. CDR1 MGHRA and CDR2 YSYEKL come from the germline V gene. This CDR3 has 14 amino acids. The CDR3 DNA reads as TGCGCCAGCAGCCAAGACAGGTCCGGCTATGGCTACACCTTC. It encodes CASSQDRSGYGYTF.

V is TRBV5-8 and J is TRBJ2-1; TRBD2 might be the D (5 bases). Germline V gives CDR1 SGHTS, CDR2 YDEGEE. V was clipped by 4 bases and J by 0 bases, with 11 bases between them. The CDR3 totals 15 residues. The CDR3, as DNA: TGTGCCAGCAGCCACGGGGAGAGCTCCTACAATGAGCAGTTCTTC. This gives the protein CASSHGESSYNEQFF.

The genes are TRBV7-3 and TRBJ2-3, with D possibly TRBD2 on 6 matching bases. This CDR3 region has 13 residues. Trimming cost V 5 bases and J 2 bases, with 8 bases left between them. Germline loops: CDR1 SGHTA, CDR2 FQGTGA. CDR3 loop: CASSGGFTDTQYF. The CDR3 DNA is TGTGCCAGCAGCGGGGGGTTCACAGATACGCAGTATTTT.

This chain uses TRBV4-3 with TRBJ1-2; possibly TRBD1 for D (6 bases). The CDR3 covers 15 residues. Trimming shortened V by 1 base and J by 2 bases, and 11 bases separated the two germline ends. Germline CDR1 reads LGHNA; CDR2 reads YSLEER. CDR3 amino acids: CASSQAPGANYGYTF. CDR3 bases: TGCGCCAGCAGCCAAGCCCCAGGGGCGAACTATGGCTACACCTTC.

This chain joins TRBV7-9 and TRBJ2-3; TRBD2 matches at 7 bases. Trimming at V came to 4 bases and at J to 8 bases, leaving 0 bases not matched to a gene. The CDR3 has 11 amino acids. Germline V gives CDR1 SEHNR, CDR2 FQNEAQ (reference sequence). CDR3 loop: CASSWGGTQYF. DNA of the CDR3: TGTGCCAGCAGCTGGGGGGGTACGCAGTATTTT.

The chain employs TRBV27 and TRBJ2-1; 8 bases line up with TRBD2. The length of the CDR3 is 15 residues. Germline values: CDR1 MNHEY, CDR2 SMNVEV (reference sequence). J gave up 7 bases and V 5 bases, and 10 bases lay outside the gene matches. The CDR3, as DNA: TGTGCCAGCAGTCCCCCCCAGCGGGGGAGGAATGAGCAGTTCTTC. Translating it yields CASSPPQRGRNEQFF.

The chain links TRBV4-3 to TRBJ1-1; 7 nucleotides line up with TRBD1. V lost 4 bases, J lost 2 bases, and 7 bases stayed unmatched. This CDR3 spans 15 amino acids. Germline CDR1 reads LGHNA; CDR2 reads YSLEER. The DNA for the CDR3 is TGCGCCAGCAGCCCAAACAGGGGAATAAACACTGAAGCTTTCTTT. It encodes CASSPNRGINTEAFF.

Written as DNA, the CDR3 is TGTGCCATCAGTGACAACAGGGGTCCCTACGAGCAGTACTTC. This codes for CAISDNRGPYEQYF. The J gene is TRBJ2-7, the V gene TRBV10-3; 7 nucleotides agree with TRBD1. The length of the CDR3 is 14 residues. Germline CDR1 is ENHRY and CDR2 is SYGVKD. The V and J ends lost 3 bases and 2 bases, in that order; junction bases with no gene match: 4.

A single count supports this clone. The rearrangement links TRBV28 to TRBJ1-1; D is unclear. Trimming took off 6 bases at V and 11 bases at J, with 16 bases between the two ends. The CDR3 covers 12 residues. CDR1 and CDR2 (germline): MDHEN, SYDVKM. The CDR3 nucleotides are TGTGCCAGCAGCCGGTTCCCCCTCGGGGCTTTCTTT. This sequence encodes CASSRFPLGAFF.

This clone was counted a few times. The chain recombines TRBV19 with TRBJ1-5; D possibly corresponds to TRBD1 (5 bases). Looked up from germline, CDR1 is LNHDA and CDR2 is SQIVND (reference sequence). V lost 4 bases, J lost 3 bases, and 10 bases lay in between. The CDR3 sequence is 14 residues long. CDR3 region: CASSNTGDNQPQHF. Here the CDR3 DNA reads TGTGCCAGTAGTAATACAGGTGACAATCAGCCCCAGCATTTT.

This sequence joins TRBV29-1 and TRBJ2-7; 7 bases map to TRBD2. The CDR3 sequence is 13 residues long. With V trimmed by 6 bases and J by 1 base, 6 bases remained unmatched. The V gene's germline CDR1 is SQVTM and CDR2 ANQGSEA. DNA of the CDR3: TGCAGCGTCGGGGAGGGTGGGTCCTACGAGCAGTACTTC. As protein: CSVGEGGSYEQYF.

The rearrangement uses TRBV6-5 and TRBJ1-3; D is ambiguous. Germline values: CDR1 MNHEY, CDR2 SVGAGI. V lost 10 bases and J 0 bases, leaving 10 bases between the germline ends. The CDR3 contains 13 residues. CDR3 amino acids: CATRGLSGNTIYF. CDR3 nucleotides: TGTGCCACAAGAGGACTCTCTGGAAACACCATATATTTT.

This sequence joins TRBV9 and TRBJ1-4; unclear D gene. The V end was cut by 0 bases, the J end by 4 bases, with 13 bases between. This CDR3 comprises 16 residues. CDR1 and CDR2 (germline): SGDLS, YYNGEE. The CDR3 region is CASSVAGVSSNEKLFF. CDR3 sequence (DNA): TGTGCCAGCAGCGTAGCTGGAGTCAGCAGTAATGAAAAACTGTTTTTT.

The CDR3 DNA follows: TGTGCCAGCTCAGCCCAACCGTCAGGTCTGGGTCAGCCCCAGCATTTT. It codes for CASSAQPSGLGQPQHF. The J gene is TRBJ1-5, the V gene TRBV18; no clear D gene. The CDR3 loop spans 16 amino acids. V shed 5 bases and J shed 6 bases, with 20 bases lying between them. Per the germline V gene, CDR1 is KGHSH and CDR2 is LQKENI.

Only a few counts were recorded for this clone. The genes are TRBV9 and TRBJ2-1, with D perhaps TRBD1 (6 bases). This CDR3 contains 14 residues. CDR1 is SGDLS and CDR2 is YYNGEE in the germline V gene. The V end was cut by 6 bases, the J end by 7 bases, with 17 bases between. The CDR3 bases are TGTGCCAGCACCCGTTACCTAACAGGGAATGAGCAGTTCTTC. This translates into CASTRYLTGNEQFF.

The chain joins TRBV30 to TRBJ2-3; 8 nucleotides agree with TRBD2. Germline V gives CDR1 GTSNPN, CDR2 SVGIG (reference sequence). V trimming: 3 bases; J trimming: 1 base; junction bases outside the gene matches: 6. The CDR3 runs 15 residues. The DNA of the CDR3 is TGTGCCTGGAGCCCCGGTAGCGGGGGCACAGATACGCAGTATTTT. It specifies CAWSPGSGGTDTQYF.

This sequence joins TRBV6-6 and TRBJ1-2; possible D gene TRBD1, 5 bases. The length of the CDR3 is 15 residues. V was shortened by 6 bases and J by 3 bases, with 17 bases between the two germline ends. Germline assignment: CDR1 MNHNY and CDR2 SVGAGI (reference sequence). The CDR3 protein is CASSTVLTGYYGYTF. CDR3 nucleotide sequence: TGTGCCAGCAGCACTGTTTTAACAGGCTACTATGGCTACACCTTC.